This T cell receptor beta chain was recorded in a study of blood T cell repertoires in COVID-19 (dated by TCRdb to 2018 to 2021). Study-level background: Collaborator samples came from the United States, Italy and Spain and covered acute and convalescent phases of COVID-19. The repertoires were released in a freely available public database intended as a resource for research on the immune response to SARS-CoV-2. The prospective study material was composed of cDNA or gDNA derived from T cells, B-cell-depleted T cells, or PBMCs. Where available, HLA class I and class II types were taken from metadata supplied by the sample provider and were not determined by assay-based typing. Deeply sampled blood TCRbeta repertoires from subjects exposed to, actively infected with, or recovered from COVID-19 were included in the dataset. Samples came from the ongoing ImmuneRACE study (first 160 participants) plus 1,254 subjects from 6 global collaborators. A de-identified subject ID, COVID-19 status, age in years and sex were almost always included in the sample metadata. What the study reported, not specific to this receptor: The quantity of clinical and demographic metadata differed by source and by participant and was supplied without curation.

Participants in the prospective study were enrolled through a virtual design, were aged about 18 to 90 years, and lived in roughly 25 United States geographic areas. In the prospective study, participants were assigned to cohorts based on the clinical history participants reported in a screening survey and a study questionnaire. Recovered participants in ImmuneRACE Cohort 3 were defined by two consecutive negative NP/OP PCR tests, clearance by a healthcare professional, or resolution of symptoms. Each participant in the prospective study had whole blood, serum and a nasopharyngeal or oropharyngeal swab collected by mobile phlebotomists. Over a 2-month period, participants in the prospective study had the option of providing additional blood draws and questionnaires. Prospective study blood samples were shipped either frozen or at room temperature before DNA extraction. TCRbeta CDR3 regions were amplified from genomic DNA by means of the immunoSEQ Assay, a bias-controlled multiplex PCR. The study's own analysis went as follows. The number of nucleated cells in each sample was estimated by amplification of reference gene primers within the assay. To quantify the absolute abundance of each unique TCRbeta CDR3 rearrangement, sequence reads were collapsed and filtered. For each sample, productive Simpson clonality was calculated as the square root of Simpson's diversity index across productive rearrangements. Held by TCRdb, this immuneACCESS table contains in-frame sequences only and omits some clones. Under half of the omission traces to an unresolved V gene where checked; the cause of the rest is unknown. That table supplies the V and J calls and clone size; D and trimming were determined from the DNA. In all, the sample holds a few hundred thousand clones, and less than 85% of those were seen once. The ten largest account for about 2.3% of the sample.

V is shortened by 4 bases, J by 7 bases, and the region joining them spans 11 bases. CDR1 and CDR2 were assigned from the germline V gene as SQVTM and ANQGSEA. The CDR3 spans 13 residues, from the cysteine through the phenylalanine. The only DNA kept is the CDR3, 39 bases in frame from the first base. In the case of this clone: Its antigen remains undetermined. The input lacks base qualities; no much larger clone sits a single base away.

The receptor was derived from a woman aged 45-65 years who had recovered from COVID-19. This receptor chain uses TRBV29-1 and TRBJ1-6, with the D gene call left open. The sample comprised PBMCs or T cells enriched from blood (not recorded which). In nucleotide form, the sequence is TGCAGCGTTGCCCGAGACTCGAATTCACCCCTCCACTTT. It codes for CSVARDSNSPLHF.